This T cell receptor beta chain was sequenced for a study of cytotoxic CD8 clonotypes in ibrutinib-treated CLL (dated by TCRdb to the early 2020s). At the level of the whole study: In this cohort, approximately 15 patients were treatment-naive and more than 9 were relapsed/refractory, while around 18 had unmutated IGHV. Samples at response were collected after a median of about twelve months of treatment, with a range of about 6 to 40 months. Samples averaged around 280,000 productive templates and 94,082 productive rearrangements. Cryopreserved peripheral blood mononuclear cells were obtained before treatment, at response, and at either sustained remission or disease progression. Longitudinal samples were obtainable from about 30% of the roughly 86 participants in the trial. Every sample from remission and from progressive disease was obtained while the patients were still on ibrutinib. Partial responses were observed in roughly 25 patients and complete responses in 2; after a median follow-up of around 68 months, remission was maintained in roughly 14 patients and progression was observed in roughly 12. The study at large found these results: Sustained-remission and progressing patients did not have matched sampling times, and lymph node repertoires were not examined. Public clonotypes were rare and either shrank or stayed stable during treatment, and the rise in clonality at ibrutinib response reflected expansion of private clonotypes. At ibrutinib response clonality went up, during sustained remission it held steady, and at progression it dropped back toward baseline. Baseline clonality exceeded that of age-matched healthy donors and correlated strongly with circulating CD8+ T-cell counts.

Comments on this clone: Which antigen it targets is not known. No much larger clonotype is one base removed from it; base qualities were not supplied.

Reading the label with the study, this specimen's time point is: around 25 months on ibrutinib. For TCR beta library preparation, 1.5 to 2 micrograms of genomic DNA were isolated from cryopreserved PBMCs. Longitudinal blood samples from CLL patients on ibrutinib monotherapy were analyzed using high-throughput TCR beta sequencing. The patients were enrolled in a single-center, open-label phase 2 trial of ibrutinib monotherapy. V gives up 3 bases and J gives up 1 base, and the segment between their germline ends measures 5 bases. CDR3 length: 12 amino acids, cysteine to phenylalanine. Only the CDR3 portion is preserved as DNA: 36 bases, with reading frame beginning at the first base. CDR1 and CDR2, looked up from the germline V gene, are SGDLS and YYNGEE. A MiSeq instrument was used for deep resolution sequencing, which targeted depths ranging from 1 in 1 million up to 1 in 200,000 T cells, with coverage averaging 10x for each clonotype. The immunoSEQ hsTCRB Kit was used to generate the TCR beta libraries. On the authors' methods: Data were analyzed with ImmunoSEQ Data Assistant and ImmunoSEQ Analyzer, with V, D and J genes assigned per IMGT definitions. Clonality, which ranges from 0 to 1, was calculated by subtracting the normalized Shannon entropy of productive rearrangement frequencies from one. Only overrepresented clonotypes making up at least 0.05% of each patient's repertoire were included in the public clonotype analysis. Repertoires from approximately 13 age-matched healthy donors in immuneACCESS were used as clonality controls. TCRdb mirrors the immuneACCESS table, restricted to in-frame sequences. Some clones are absent from its copies; in checked studies, under half trace to an unresolved V gene, and the reason for the others is unknown. V, J and clone size were drawn from that table, and D and trimming were deduced from the DNA. For this sample the table gives approximately 120,000 clones, of which 58% were detected only once. Approximately 35% of the sample is in the top ten clones.

The clonotype originates from a human donor with chronic lymphocytic leukemia. This specimen consisted of PBMCs, obtained after 24 months of ibrutinib treatment. Recombination joined TRBV9 with TRBJ2-7, with TRBD1 as a weak D call on 5 bases. CDR3 sequence: CASSGQSYEQYF. In nucleotides, the sequence is TGTGCCAGCAGCGGACAGTCCTACGAGCAGTACTTC. Reference TRBV9 and TRBJ2-7 proteins supply the regions before and after the CDR3; the full variable domain is: DSGVTQTPKHLITATGQRVTLRCSPRSGDLSVYWYQQSLDQGLQFLIQYYNGEERAKGNILERFSAQQFPDLHSELNLSSLELGDSALYFCASSGQSYEQYFGPGTRLTVT.